The T cell receptor (beta chain) under discussion was sequenced for a study of blood T cell repertoires in COVID-19. On the study more broadly: Sites across the United States, Italy and Spain contributed samples from acute and convalescent COVID-19.

From germline, CDR1 is SEHNR and CDR2 FQNEAQ (reference sequence). This CDR3 region has 14 residues. V was trimmed by 1 base and J by 4 bases, leaving 8 bases between them. Some clones are missing from TCRdb's copy, which holds only in-frame ones; the method was immunoSEQ multiplex PCR. The top ten clones hold more than 2% of a sample with a few hundred thousand clones, approximately 85% of them seen once. The source of this sequence is a woman in her 70s with COVID-19, enrolled during active disease. This chain connects TRBV7-9 to TRBJ1-3; D is unresolved. Sequenced: peripheral blood. CDR3 coding DNA: TGTGCCAGCAGCTTAGTAGTGTCCGGAAACACCATATATTTT. Residues: CASSLVVSGNTIYF.